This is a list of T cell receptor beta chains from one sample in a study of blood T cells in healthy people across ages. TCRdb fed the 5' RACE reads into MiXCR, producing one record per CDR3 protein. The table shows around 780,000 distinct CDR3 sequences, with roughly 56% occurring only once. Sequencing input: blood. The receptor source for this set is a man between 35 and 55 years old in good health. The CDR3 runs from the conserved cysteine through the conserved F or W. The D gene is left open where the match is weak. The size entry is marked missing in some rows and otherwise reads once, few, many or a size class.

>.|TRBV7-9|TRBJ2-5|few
CASSSARPHLETQYF
TGTGCCAGCAGCTCCGCTCGCCCACATTTAGAGACCCAGTACTTC
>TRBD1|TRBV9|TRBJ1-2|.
CASSGPGQIYGYTF
TGTGCCAGCAGCGGACCGGGACAGATCTATGGCTACACCTTC
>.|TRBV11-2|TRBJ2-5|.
CASRVRSEQYF
TGTGCCAGCAGGGTTAGGTCGGAGCAGTACTTC
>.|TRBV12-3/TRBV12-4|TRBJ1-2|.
CASSSFRGYTF
TGTGCCAGCAGTTCATTCCGGGGCTACACCTTC
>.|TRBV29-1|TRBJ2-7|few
CSTGDNSYEQYF
TGCAGCACCGGGGACAACTCCTACGAGCAGTACTTC
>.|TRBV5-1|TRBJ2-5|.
CASSLDPEGTQYF
TGCGCCAGCAGCTTGGACCCCGAGGGGACCCAGTACTTC
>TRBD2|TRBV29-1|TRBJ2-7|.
CSARLAGREQYF
TGCAGCGCAAGACTAGCGGGACGCGAGCAGTACTTC
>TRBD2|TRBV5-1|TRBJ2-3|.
CASSLATSGSITDTQYF
TGCGCCAGCAGCTTGGCGACTAGCGGGAGTATCACAGATACGCAGTATTTT
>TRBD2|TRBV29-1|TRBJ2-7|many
CSVATSGRGEQYF
TGCAGCGTCGCGACTAGCGGGAGAGGCGAGCAGTACTTC
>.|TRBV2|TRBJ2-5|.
CASSSDGQETQYF
TGTGCCAGCAGTTCGGACGGACAAGAGACCCAGTACTTC
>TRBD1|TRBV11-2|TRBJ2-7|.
CASSLGSGGGYEQYF
TGTGCCAGCAGCTTAGGGTCAGGGGGCGGCTACGAGCAGTACTTC
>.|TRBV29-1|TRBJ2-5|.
CSVEDRRQETQYF
TGCAGCGTTGAAGACAGGCGTCAAGAGACCCAGTACTTC
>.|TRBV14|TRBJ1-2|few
CASSPSRTASYTF
TGTGCCAGCAGCCCTTCAAGGACAGCTAGCTACACCTTC
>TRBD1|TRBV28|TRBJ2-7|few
CASSQPTGQGNEQYF
TGTGCCAGCAGCCAACCCACGGGACAGGGGAACGAGCAGTACTTC
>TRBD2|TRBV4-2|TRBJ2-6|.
CASSQDAGGASGANVLTF
TGTGCCAGCAGCCAAGATGCCGGGGGGGCCTCTGGGGCCAACGTCCTGACTTTC
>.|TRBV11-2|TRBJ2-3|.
CASSSIEVADTQYF
TGTGCCAGCAGCTCCATCGAGGTGGCAGATACGCAGTATTTT
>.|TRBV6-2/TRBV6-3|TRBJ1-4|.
CASSYQAGAEKLFF
TGTGCCAGCAGTTATCAGGCAGGGGCCGAAAAACTGTTTTTT
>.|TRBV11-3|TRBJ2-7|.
CASSSPGTSLYEQYF
TGTGCCAGCAGTTCTCCCGGGACATCCCTCTACGAGCAGTACTTC
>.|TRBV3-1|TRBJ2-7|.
CASSQVVTVAYEQYF
TGTGCCAGCAGCCAAGTTGTAACGGTCGCCTACGAGCAGTACTTC
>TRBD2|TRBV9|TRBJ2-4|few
CASSPGLAETLYF
TGTGCCAGCAGCCCGGGACTAGCGGAGACGTTGTACTTC
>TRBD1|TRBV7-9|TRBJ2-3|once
CASSSRVGTGTSTDTQYF
TGTGCCAGCAGCTCCCGGGTTGGGACAGGGACTAGCACAGATACGCAGTATTTT
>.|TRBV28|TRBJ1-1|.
CATSAEGTEAFF
TGTGCCACAAGTGCGGAAGGGACTGAAGCTTTCTTT
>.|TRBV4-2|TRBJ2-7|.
CASSQDPGQISSYNEQYF
TGTGCCAGCAGCCAAGACCCCGGACAGATAAGCTCCTACAATGAGCAGTACTTC